This TCR beta chain was identified in a study of blood T cell repertoires in COVID-19. Study-wide context: Sites across the United States, Italy and Spain contributed samples from acute and convalescent COVID-19. PBMCs, B-cell-depleted T cells, or T cells were the source of the cDNA or gDNA that made up the material.

Authors' methods: Estimation of nucleated cell counts relied on the amplification of reference gene primers. Method: immunoSEQ multiplex PCR; TCRdb's copy keeps in-frame clones and lacks some. V, J and clone size derive from that table, while D and trimming were established from the DNA sequence. The sample carries approximately 140,000 clones, roughly 85% recorded once. The CDR3 has 14 residues. V dropped 8 bases and J dropped 5; count of bases not matched to a gene: 10. Germline V gene data show CDR1 as KGHSH and CDR2 as LQKENI. The chain joins TRBV18 to TRBJ2-5; TRBD1 matches at 8 bases. This clonotype was obtained from a man between 65 and 85 years old with acute or convalescent COVID-19. The sample comprised peripheral blood. The CDR3 DNA reads TGTGCCAGCGCTCCGACAGGGGCGGTGGAGACCCAGTACTTC. This sequence encodes CASAPTGAVETQYF.